The 11 T cell receptor beta chains reported below all come from one sample, sequenced in a study of blood T cell repertoires in COVID-19. This table comes from immunoSEQ multiplex PCR, and its TCRdb copy is limited to in-frame clones, with some not included. The sample consists of 350,000 to 450,000 clones, more than 75% of them appearing once. The specimen sequenced was peripheral blood. These receptors were taken from a human donor in a cohort sampled during active COVID-19.

The CDR3 protein is CASRTGEGGYTF. DNA for the CDR3: TGTGCCAGCAGGACAGGGGAGGGGGGCTACACCTTC. The rearrangement uses TRBV6-5 and TRBJ1-2; 8 nucleotides line up with TRBD1. The germline CDR1 and CDR2 sequences are MNHEY and SVGAGI. The CDR3 is 12 amino acids. V was clipped by 6 bases and J by 8 bases; unmatched bases: 5.

The rearrangement uses TRBV28 and TRBJ2-7; 8 nucleotides match TRBD2. This CDR3 has 15 residues. CDR1 is MDHEN, CDR2 SYDVKM, per germline. The J segment lost 0 bases and the V segment lost 5 bases, leaving 6 bases of the junction unmatched. The CDR3 loop reads CASSPGGSDSYEQYF. In nucleotides, the CDR3 is TGTGCCAGCAGTCCGGGAGGGAGCGACTCCTACGAGCAGTACTTC.

This clone has more than one count but fewer than ten. The chain joins TRBV5-4 to TRBJ1-6; 7 nucleotides align to TRBD1. The CDR3 is 15 amino acids. Germline values: CDR1 SGHNT, CDR2 YYREEE (reference sequence). Unmatched junction bases numbered 4, after V lost 2 bases and J lost 5 bases. The CDR3 protein is CASSFRTGDNSPLHF. The CDR3 DNA follows: TGTGCCAGCAGCTTCCGGACAGGAGATAATTCACCCCTCCACTTT.

This sequence joins TRBV3-1 (or the pseudogene TRBV3-2) and TRBJ2-3, with D unresolved. Trimming took off 0 bases at V and 0 bases at J, with 4 bases between the two ends. This CDR3 is 14 amino acids long. CDR1 and CDR2 from the germline V gene are LGHDT and YNNKEL (reference sequence). The CDR3 bases are TGTGCCAGCAGCCAAGATATGAGCACAGATACGCAGTATTTT. Protein product: CASSQDMSTDTQYF.

This clone was picked up many times. The chain recombines TRBV7-9 with TRBJ2-3; D gene ambiguous. CDR3 length: 12 residues. V was shortened by 3 bases and J by 11 bases, with 12 bases between the two germline ends. From germline, CDR1 is SEHNR and CDR2 FQNEAQ (reference sequence). In DNA, the CDR3 is TGTGCCAGCAGCTTTGGAGAGGTAGGGCAGTATTTT. This sequence encodes CASSFGEVGQYF. The variable domain in full, with the rest retrieved from reference TRBV7-9 and TRBJ2-3, is DTGVSQNPRHKITKRGQNVTFRCDPISEHNRLYWYRQTLGQGPEFLTYFQNEAQLEKSRLLSDRFSAERPKGSFSTLEIQRTEQGDSAMYLCASSFGEVGQYFGPGTRLTVL.

CDR3 residues: CASSVAAGGGNTEAFF. Here the CDR3 DNA reads TGTGCCAGCAGCGTAGCGGCAGGGGGAGGGAACACTGAAGCTTTCTTT. This chain joins TRBV9 and TRBJ1-1, with 7 bases fitting TRBD1. There are 16 residues in the CDR3. Germline V gene lookup returns CDR1 SGDLS and CDR2 YYNGEE. Trimming cost V 0 bases and J 1 base; bases outside gene matches: 6.

V is TRBV13 and J is TRBJ2-3, with 9 bases matching TRBD2. The length of the CDR3 is 16 residues. Trimming removed 1 base from V and 2 bases from J; junction bases left unmatched: 4. The germline V gene has CDR1 PRHDT and CDR2 FYEKMQ (reference sequence). CDR3 coding DNA: TGTGCCAGCAGCTTAGTGCTAGCGGGGTCCACAGATACGCAGTATTTT. Translating gives CASSLVLAGSTDTQYF.

The V call is TRBV5-1, the J call TRBJ2-5; TRBD1 matches at 7 bases. Germline CDR1 reads SGHRS; CDR2 reads YFSETQ. Trimming cost V 2 bases and J 5 bases; bases outside gene matches: 6. The CDR3 runs to 14 residues. The CDR3 is CASSLMTGLETQYF. The CDR3 DNA reads TGCGCCAGCAGCTTAATGACAGGGCTGGAGACCCAGTACTTC.

The CDR3 spells CASSSMSGGRSQPQHF. The CDR3 DNA reads TGTGCCAGCAGCTCCATGTCAGGGGGCAGGAGTCAGCCCCAGCATTTT. The V call is TRBV7-2, the J call TRBJ1-5; 8 nucleotides line up with TRBD1. This CDR3 spans 16 amino acids. V shed 4 bases and J 6 bases; nucleotides not matched to a gene: 11. The germline gives CDR1 SGHTA, CDR2 FQGNSA. Drawing the rest from reference TRBV7-2 and TRBJ1-5, the complete variable domain is GAGVSQSPSNKVTEKGKDVELRCDPISGHTALYWYRQSLGQGLEFLIYFQGNSAPDKSGLPSDRFSAERTGGSVSTLTIQRTQQEDSAVYLCASSSMSGGRSQPQHFGDGTRLSIL.

The V and J genes are TRBV23-1 and TRBJ2-1; 12 nucleotides agree with TRBD1. TRBV23-1 carries the ORF label, with uncertain function. The CDR3 runs to 17 residues. Losses at the gene ends were 10 bases for V and 2 bases for J; bases not matched to a gene: 12. CDR3 nucleotide sequence: TGCGCCAACCCGGGACAGGGGGCAAGGGGTGCCTACAATGAGCAGTTCTTC. Protein sequence: CANPGQGARGAYNEQFF.

The rearrangement uses TRBV9 and TRBJ2-1; D perhaps matches TRBD2 (6 bases). This CDR3 comprises 13 residues. CDR1 is SGDLS, CDR2 YYNGEE, per germline. V was cut by 0 bases and J by 8 bases, with 9 bases left in between. CDR3 in amino acids: CASSVGGADEQFF. The DNA for the CDR3 is TGTGCCAGCAGCGTAGGCGGGGCGGATGAGCAGTTCTTC.